This T cell receptor beta chain stems from a study of shared clonotypes between healthy human individuals. Study-level results: Generally, estimated richness proved larger in naive subsets than it did in memory subsets. Since donors were few, the genetic and exposure-history diversity represented was limited. Some clonotypes were shared by all four sorted-subset donors, while others were not shared. The non-shared ones had lower generation probabilities than the shared ones.

The V gene lost 2 bases and the J gene lost 2 bases, with 14 bases spanning the gap. This CDR3 has 16 amino acids. CDR1 and CDR2 (germline): SGHDT, YYEEEE. Only a few counts were recorded for this clone. Its antigen is not known. Every subset's genomic DNA went evenly onto several immunoSEQ plates. The protocol was immunoSEQ multiplex PCR, while the TCRdb copy is restricted to in-frame clones and leaves out a portion. The sample has about 1 million clones, around 76% seen once. This sequence joins TRBV5-6 and TRBJ1-5; tentatively, D is TRBD1 (6 bases). This receptor was taken from a young man in good health. The sequencing sample was made of memory CD4+ T cells sorted from blood. Subset here: CD45RA-negative fraction. The chain's CDR3 is CASSFWVGGRNQPQHF. The DNA of the CDR3 is TGTGCCAGCAGCTTTTGGGTGGGGGGGCGCAATCAGCCCCAGCATTTT.